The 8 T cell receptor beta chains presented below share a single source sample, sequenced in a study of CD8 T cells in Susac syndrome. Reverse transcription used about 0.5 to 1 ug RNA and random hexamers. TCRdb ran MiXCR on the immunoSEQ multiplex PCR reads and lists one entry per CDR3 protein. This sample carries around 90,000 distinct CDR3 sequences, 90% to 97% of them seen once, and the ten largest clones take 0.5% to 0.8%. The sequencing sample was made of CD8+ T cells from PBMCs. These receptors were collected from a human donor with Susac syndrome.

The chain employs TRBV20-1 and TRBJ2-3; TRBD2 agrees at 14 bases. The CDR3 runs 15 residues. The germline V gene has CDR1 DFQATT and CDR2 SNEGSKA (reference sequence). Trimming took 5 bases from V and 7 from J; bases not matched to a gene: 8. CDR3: CSAPAGTSGGYTQYF. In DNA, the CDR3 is TGCAGTGCTCCAGCCGGGACTAGCGGGGGCTATACGCAGTATTTT.

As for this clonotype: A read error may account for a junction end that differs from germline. CDR3 loop: CASSPYGGLKDF. The CDR3 coding sequence is TGTGCCAGCAGCCCCTATGGAGGGCTGAAGGACTTT. The genes are TRBV5-6 and TRBJ1-6, with no clear D. Germline loops: CDR1 SGHDT, CDR2 YYEEEE. The CDR3 consists of 12 residues.

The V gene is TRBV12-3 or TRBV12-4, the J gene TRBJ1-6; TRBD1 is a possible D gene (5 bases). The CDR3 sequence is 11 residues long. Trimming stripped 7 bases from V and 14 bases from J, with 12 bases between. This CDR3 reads CASTTGGTLHF. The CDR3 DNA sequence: TGTGCCAGCACCACAGGAGGAACCCTCCACTTT.

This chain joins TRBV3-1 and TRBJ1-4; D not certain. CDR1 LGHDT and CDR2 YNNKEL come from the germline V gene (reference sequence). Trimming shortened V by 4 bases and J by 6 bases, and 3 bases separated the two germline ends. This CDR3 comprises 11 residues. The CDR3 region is CASSPHEKLFF. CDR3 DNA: TGTGCCAGCAGCCCCCATGAAAAACTGTTTTTT.

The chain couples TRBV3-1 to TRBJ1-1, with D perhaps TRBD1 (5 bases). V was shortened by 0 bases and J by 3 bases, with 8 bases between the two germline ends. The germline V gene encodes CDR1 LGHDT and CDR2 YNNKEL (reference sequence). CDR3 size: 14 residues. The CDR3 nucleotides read TGTGCCAGCAGCCAAGATTCGGGGGACACTGAAGCTTTCTTT. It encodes CASSQDSGDTEAFF.

The DNA of the CDR3 is TGTGCCAGCAGCCGAGGTCCAGGAACCCACGAGCAGTACTTC. This gives the protein CASSRGPGTHEQYF. This sequence joins TRBV14 and TRBJ2-7; D uncertain. Trimming took off 4 bases at V and 5 bases at J, with 15 bases between the two ends. The CDR3 is 14 residues long. Germline-derived CDR1 and CDR2 are SGHDN and FVKESK.

The CDR3: CSAREPLAGAYNEQFF. DNA of the CDR3: TGCAGTGCTAGAGAACCGTTAGCGGGAGCCTACAATGAGCAGTTCTTC. The chain joins TRBV20-1 to TRBJ2-1; 9 bases map to TRBD2. The CDR3 has 16 residues. V was clipped by 0 bases and J by 2 bases; unmatched bases: 5. Germline V lookup: CDR1 DFQATT, CDR2 SNEGSKA (reference sequence).

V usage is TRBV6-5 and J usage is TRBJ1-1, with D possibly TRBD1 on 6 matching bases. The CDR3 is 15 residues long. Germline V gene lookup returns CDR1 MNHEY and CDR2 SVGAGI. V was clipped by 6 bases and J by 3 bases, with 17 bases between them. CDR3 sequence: CASRAQGYLDTEAFF. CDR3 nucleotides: TGTGCCAGCAGGGCCCAGGGGTATTTGGACACTGAAGCTTTCTTT.